These 10 T cell receptor beta chains were sequenced from one sample in a study of Graves' ophthalmopathy and Graves' hyperthyroidism. As the template, RNA transcripts were used to amplify TCR beta CDR3 regions. Investigators did first-round RT-PCR with HTBI primers, then second-round multiplex PCR. Using its own MiXCR run on the multiplex PCR reads, TCRdb lists one record per CDR3 protein. The sample yields around 1.1 million distinct CDR3 sequences, about 38% seen once. The sequencing sample was made of peripheral blood or thyroid tissue (not recorded which). The receptors stem from an adult man with Graves' hyperthyroidism.

Only a few counts were recorded for this clonotype. The chain couples TRBV20-1 to TRBJ2-2, with a weak D call TRBD1 (6 bases). This CDR3 is built from 16 residues. The V end lost 0 bases, the J end lost 0 bases, and 11 bases lay between the germline ends. The V gene's germline CDR1 is DFQATT and CDR2 SNEGSKA (reference sequence). The CDR3 here is CSARDYRVPNTGELFF. Here the CDR3 DNA reads TGCAGTGCTAGAGATTACAGGGTGCCGAACACCGGGGAGCTGTTTTTT.

The chain couples TRBV10-2 to TRBJ1-1, with D perhaps TRBD1 (5 bases). The CDR3 consists of 16 residues. Deletions cut 7 bases from V and 8 bases from J, with 26 bases between. Germline V gives CDR1 WSHSY, CDR2 SAAADI. CDR3 sequence (DNA): TGCGCCAGCACTACCGACAGCGTAGGAATAGCAGAAGAAGCTTTCTTT. This gives the protein CASTTDSVGIAEEAFF.

This clonotype was observed a few times. The chain links TRBV5-1 to TRBJ2-5; no clear D. The CDR3 spans 13 residues. In germline, CDR1 is SGHRS, CDR2 YFSETQ. Between the trimmed V and J ends, which lost 3 bases and 4 bases, there was a span of 10 bases. The CDR3 sequence: CASSWRLGETQYF. CDR3 sequence (DNA): TGCGCCAGCAGCTGGCGACTGGGAGAGACCCAGTACTTC.

This clonotype has a count of ten or more. The V and J genes are TRBV2 and TRBJ1-6; no clear D gene. The CDR3 is 13 amino acids. Germline V CDR1 and CDR2: SNHLY, FYNNEI. V shed 6 bases and J shed 7 bases, with 10 bases lying between them. For the CDR3, the DNA is TGTGCCAGCAGACCTCGATCGAATTCACCCCTCCACTTT. Translation gives CASRPRSNSPLHF.

This clonotype was seen only a few times. CDR3 region: CASSLVVRELIQETQYF. In nucleotides, the CDR3 is TGTGCCAGCAGCTTAGTGGTGCGGGAATTAATCCAAGAGACCCAGTACTTC. This chain links TRBV7-6 with TRBJ2-5, with D perhaps TRBD2 (6 bases). This CDR3 contains 17 residues. V lost 1 base and J 1 base, leaving 16 bases between the germline ends. Per the germline V gene, CDR1 is SGHVS and CDR2 is FNYEAQ.

This clonotype occurred a few times. V usage is TRBV19 and J usage is TRBJ2-2; the D is unclear. Germline CDR1 and CDR2: LNHDA and SQIVND (reference sequence). V was pared by 5 bases and J by 4 bases, with 17 bases between. The CDR3 sequence is 16 residues long. CDR3 sequence reads: CASSAHAEFGTGELFF. CDR3 sequence (DNA): TGTGCCAGTAGTGCCCACGCAGAATTCGGCACCGGGGAGCTGTTTTTT.

The rearrangement uses TRBV19 and TRBJ2-2; D possibly corresponds to TRBD1 (6 bases). Germline CDR1 reads LNHDA; CDR2 reads SQIVND (reference sequence). V dropped 3 bases and J dropped 4 bases, with 9 bases sitting between them. The CDR3 runs 14 residues. The CDR3 region has the DNA TGTGCCAGTAGTATCTTCAGGGGCACCGGGGAGCTGTTTTTT. This codes for CASSIFRGTGELFF. Full variable domain (missing parts from reference TRBV19 and TRBJ2-2): DGGITQSPKYLFRKEGQNVTLSCEQNLNHDAMYWYRQDPGQGLRLIYYSQIVNDFQKGDIAEGYSVSREKKESFPLTVTSAQKNPTAFYLCASSIFRGTGELFFGEGSRLTVL.

This clonotype was counted many times. This chain connects TRBV12-3 or TRBV12-4 to TRBJ1-3, with D tentatively TRBD1 (5 bases). Trimming removed 6 bases from V and 8 bases from J, with 14 bases in between. This CDR3 has 13 amino acids. The CDR3 sequence: CASSQGVRDTIYF. The CDR3 DNA follows: TGTGCCAGCAGCCAAGGGGTGCGGGACACCATATATTTT.

This clonotype has just a few counts. The chain uses TRBV6-5 and TRBJ2-2; D is unresolved. Germline assignment: CDR1 MNHEY and CDR2 SVGAGI. This CDR3 region has 15 residues. Trimming took off 6 bases at V and 8 bases at J, with 19 bases between the two ends. Here the CDR3 reads CASSLAPTPRGELFF. Here the CDR3 DNA reads TGTGCCAGCAGCTTAGCTCCTACCCCCAGGGGGGAGCTGTTTTTT.

This clonotype was seen more than once but under ten times. The rearrangement uses TRBV6-6 and TRBJ1-1; the D is unclear. The V end was cut by 2 bases, the J end by 1 base, with 5 bases between. Germline CDR1 is MNHNY and CDR2 is SVGAGI (reference sequence). The CDR3 is 13 residues long. The CDR3 DNA reads TGTGCCAGCAGTTACCCAGAGAACACTGAAGCTTTCTTT. Protein product: CASSYPENTEAFF.